What follows are 26 T cell receptor beta chains derived from one specimen sequenced in a study of beta chain features in type 1 diabetes. The whole isolated RNA underwent reverse transcription, so sequencing captured expressed TCRB transcripts. The repertoire was sequenced with immunoSEQ multiplex PCR; TCRdb's copy has only in-frame clones and lacks some. This sample has about 230,000 clones, with over 9.5% found just once. The sample was naive CD4+ T cells from blood. The receptors were gathered from a woman aged 18-29 years in good health.

V and J are TRBV28 and TRBJ1-1; D gene unclear. CDR1 and CDR2 from the germline V gene are MDHEN and SYDVKM. V was shortened by 6 bases and J by 7 bases, with 12 bases between the two germline ends. The CDR3 is 12 residues long. CDR3: CASRIRESEAFF. CDR3 nucleotide sequence: TGTGCCAGCAGGATCCGAGAGAGTGAAGCTTTCTTT.

This clone was counted between two and nine times. This sequence joins TRBV5-4 and TRBJ1-1; D is possibly TRBD1 (6 bases). With 4 bases removed from V and 1 base from J, the gap between germline ends came to 14 bases. Germline V gene sequence: CDR1 SGHNT, CDR2 YYREEE (reference sequence). This CDR3 has 15 amino acids. DNA of the CDR3: TGTGCCAGCAGCCGAAGGGAGGGGGGGAACACTGAAGCTTTCTTT. It yields the protein CASSRREGGNTEAFF.

This clone has ten or more counts. The chain combines TRBV30 with TRBJ2-1; TRBD2 agrees at 9 bases. Germline CDR1 reads GTSNPN; CDR2 reads SVGIG (reference sequence). This CDR3 region has 14 residues. The J segment lost 9 bases and the V segment lost 0 bases, leaving 6 bases of the junction unmatched. CDR3 DNA sequence: TGTGCCTGGAGTGTACGGCGGGAGGGGAGTGAGCAGTTCTTC. This codes for CAWSVRREGSEQFF.

The rearrangement joins TRBV5-1 to TRBJ2-7; a possible D gene is TRBD1 (6 bases). The germline V and J ends were trimmed by 8 bases and 4 bases, with 19 bases remaining between them. The germline CDR1 and CDR2 sequences are SGHRS and YFSETQ. The CDR3 runs 14 residues. CDR3 sequence (DNA): TGCGCCAGTATCAACGACAGGTCACCTTACGAGCAGTACTTC. As protein: CASINDRSPYEQYF.

V and J are TRBV9 and TRBJ2-2, with D possibly TRBD2 on 6 matching bases. The CDR3 consists of 14 residues. Germline loops: CDR1 SGDLS, CDR2 YYNGEE. The V end was cut by 2 bases, the J end by 7 bases, with 12 bases between. As DNA, the CDR3 is TGTGCCAGCAGCGTGGCTAGCGAGGGCGGGGAGCTGTTTTTT. It translates to CASSVASEGGELFF.

The chain employs TRBV27 and TRBJ2-7; D might be TRBD1 (6 bases). Trimming took 3 bases from V and 3 from J, leaving 12 bases between them. CDR1 is MNHEY, CDR2 SMNVEV, per germline (reference sequence). This CDR3 has 14 amino acids. The CDR3: CASSFIGTHYEQYF. For the CDR3, the DNA is TGTGCCAGCAGTTTCATCGGGACACACTACGAGCAGTACTTC.

The table lists this clone with a few counts. This chain joins TRBV6-5 and TRBJ1-2; 10 nucleotides line up with TRBD1. V shed 10 bases and J 4 bases; nucleotides not matched to a gene: 9. This CDR3 contains 14 residues. CDR1 is MNHEY and CDR2 is SVGAGI in the germline V gene. The CDR3 protein is CAILGTGASYGYTF. As DNA, the CDR3 is TGTGCCATCCTGGGGACAGGGGCCTCCTATGGCTACACCTTC.

There are a few counts of this clone. The rearrangement links TRBV19 to TRBJ2-2; TRBD1 aligns across 7 bases. From germline, CDR1 is LNHDA and CDR2 SQIVND (reference sequence). Trimming removed 3 bases from V and 0 bases from J; junction bases left unmatched: 1. The CDR3 length is 15 residues. CDR3 loop: CASSIQGANTGELFF. CDR3 coding DNA: TGTGCCAGTAGTATCCAGGGGGCGAACACCGGGGAGCTGTTTTTT.

This clone was found a few times. The rearrangement links TRBV20-1 to TRBJ2-1; TRBD2 might be the D (6 bases). The CDR3 is 11 amino acids. Germline V lookup: CDR1 DFQATT, CDR2 SNEGSKA (reference sequence). The CDR3 nucleotides read TGCAGCTCTAGCGTATACAATGAGCAGTTCTTC. Protein sequence: CSSSVYNEQFF.

This clone was seen more than once but under ten times. The chain couples TRBV5-6 to TRBJ1-6; 7 bases line up with TRBD1. This CDR3 is built from 15 residues. Trimming at V came to 1 base and at J to 9 bases, leaving 7 bases not matched to a gene. Germline V gene sequence: CDR1 SGHDT, CDR2 YYEEEE. As DNA, the CDR3 is TGTGCCAGCAGCTTGAGGGGACAGCTTCGTTCACCCCTCCACTTT. It is translated as CASSLRGQLRSPLHF.

This clone showed up just a few times. As DNA, the CDR3 is TGCGCCAGCAGCGCCAGGGGTTCTGGAAACACCATATATTTT. Protein: CASSARGSGNTIYF. The J gene is TRBJ1-3, the V gene TRBV5-1; perhaps TRBD1 as D (6 bases). The CDR3 spans 14 residues. Per germline, CDR1 SGHRS and CDR2 YFSETQ. The ends were cut back, 4 bases at V and 1 base at J, with 9 bases in the middle. Filled out from reference TRBV5-1 and TRBJ1-3, the complete variable domain reads KAGVTQTPRYLIKTRGQQVTLSCSPISGHRSVSWYQQTPGQGLQFLFEYFSETQRNKGNFPGRFSGRQFSNSRSEMNVSTLELGDSALYLCASSARGSGNTIYFGEGSWLTVV.

The rearrangement joins TRBV5-6 to TRBJ1-2, with TRBD1 as a possible D gene (5 bases). Germline CDR1 SGHDT, CDR2 YYEEEE. The CDR3 runs 13 residues. The V gene lost 4 bases and the J gene lost 5 bases, with 12 bases spanning the gap. The CDR3 DNA reads as TGTGCCAGCAGCCCGGCTAGGGGATATGGCTACACCTTC. Protein sequence: CASSPARGYGYTF.

This clone was found a few times. The V gene is TRBV30, the J gene TRBJ2-1; 7 bases fit TRBD2. Germline-derived CDR1 and CDR2 are GTSNPN and SVGIG (reference sequence). V trimming: 4 bases; J trimming: 8 bases; junction bases outside the gene matches: 11. This CDR3 is 14 amino acids long. The CDR3 protein is CAWNLASGHDEQFF. The CDR3 nucleotides are TGTGCCTGGAATCTGGCTAGCGGACATGATGAGCAGTTCTTC.

The chain carries TRBV5-4 and TRBJ2-1; 11 positions match TRBD2. CDR3 length equals 15 residues. Trimming cost V 2 bases and J 7 bases; bases outside gene matches: 5. Germline values: CDR1 SGHNT, CDR2 YYREEE (reference sequence). The DNA of the CDR3 is TGTGCCAGCAGCTTTGAACTAGCGGGAGTAAATGAGCAGTTCTTC. Translating gives CASSFELAGVNEQFF.

This clone showed up just a few times. The V and J genes are TRBV7-3 and TRBJ2-7, with D maybe TRBD2 (5 bases). CDR1 and CDR2 from the germline V gene are SGHTA and FQGTGA. The CDR3 sequence is 14 residues long. With 5 bases removed from V and 2 bases from J, the gap between germline ends came to 13 bases. The CDR3 is CASSQRAGTYEQYF. CDR3 sequence (DNA): TGTGCCAGCAGCCAACGCGCGGGTACCTACGAGCAGTACTTC.

This clone was seen only a few times. Germline and junction disagree at one end, which may indicate a read error. The rearrangement joins TRBV11-2 to TRBJ2-1, with TRBD2 identical over 11 bases. CDR3 length: 11 amino acids. Germline CDR1 SGHAT, CDR2 FQNNGV. CDR3 residues: CASSEVSGGVF. The DNA for the CDR3 is TGTGCCAGCAGCGAAGTTAGCGGGGGGGTCTTC.

This clone was seen many times. This rearrangement joins TRBV23-1 to TRBJ1-1; no reliable D call. TRBV23-1 is identified as an open reading frame with a role that is uncertain. V was clipped by 6 bases and J by 6 bases, with 17 bases between them. The CDR3 contains 14 residues. In nucleotides, the CDR3 is TGCGCCAGCAGCCCTCGTATCCCCAGGTCTGAAGCTTTCTTT. This translates into CASSPRIPRSEAFF.

The chain employs TRBV9 and TRBJ1-2, with D perhaps TRBD1 (6 bases). CDR1 and CDR2 (germline): SGDLS, YYNGEE. Deletions cut 4 bases from V and 3 bases from J, with 13 bases between. The CDR3 has 14 residues. The chain's CDR3 is CASSRTQGDYGYTF. In nucleotides, the CDR3 is TGTGCCAGCAGCAGAACACAGGGCGACTATGGCTACACCTTC.

This clone has just a few counts. This rearrangement joins TRBV30 to TRBJ1-2, with D unclear. Looked up from germline, CDR1 is GTSNPN and CDR2 is SVGIG (reference sequence). The CDR3 is 14 amino acids. V lost 6 bases and J 1 base, leaving 15 bases between the germline ends. The CDR3 nucleotides read TGTGCCTGCCCCCCGGGGAATCTTAACTATGGCTACACCTTC. Translated, it gives CACPPGNLNYGYTF.

This clone was seen more than once but under ten times. The chain uses TRBV5-1 and TRBJ1-1; the match to TRBD1 covers 8 bases. V shed 4 bases, J shed 3 bases, and the junction held 5 bases outside the gene matches. The germline gives CDR1 SGHRS, CDR2 YFSETQ. The CDR3 is made up of 14 amino acids. Written as DNA, the CDR3 is TGCGCCAGCAGCCCGGACAGGGTGCACACTGAAGCTTTCTTT. Translated, it gives CASSPDRVHTEAFF.

The chain joins TRBV2 to TRBJ1-1, with D tentatively TRBD1 (5 bases). V lost 5 bases to trimming and J lost 7 bases, with 14 bases between them. CDR3 length: 13 amino acids. The germline V gene encodes CDR1 SNHLY and CDR2 FYNNEI. As DNA, the CDR3 is TGTGCCAGCAGTAGGGAGGGGTCGGGTGAAGCTTTCTTT. Amino acid sequence: CASSREGSGEAFF.

The CDR3 region has the DNA TGTGCCAGCAGTGTACAGGGGAAGGGAGCCTATGGCTACACCTTC. Amino acid sequence: CASSVQGKGAYGYTF. V is TRBV2 and J is TRBJ1-2; 7 bases line up with TRBD1. Germline loops: CDR1 SNHLY, CDR2 FYNNEI. J lost 4 bases, V lost 4 bases, and 9 bases had no gene match. The CDR3 length is 15 residues.

This clone turned up a few times. The rearrangement uses TRBV5-1 and TRBJ2-4, with a weak D call TRBD1 (8 bases). The V gene's germline CDR1 is SGHRS and CDR2 YFSETQ. V was shortened by 4 bases and J by 5 bases, with 16 bases between the two germline ends. The CDR3 length is 15 residues. The CDR3 loop is CASSKDRAGENIQYF. In nucleotides, the CDR3 is TGCGCCAGCAGCAAGGACAGGGCGGGGGAAAACATTCAGTACTTC.

V gene TRBV19 combines with J gene TRBJ2-3, with unresolved D. V was cut by 1 base and J by 5 bases, with 10 bases left in between. Germline CDR1 is LNHDA and CDR2 is SQIVND (reference sequence). The CDR3 runs 14 residues. CDR3 in amino acids: CASSIAQSVDTQYF. CDR3 in DNA: TGTGCCAGTAGTATAGCACAGTCGGTAGATACGCAGTATTTT. The full variable domain, in which reference TRBV19 and TRBJ2-3 provide the parts outside the CDR3, is DGGITQSPKYLFRKEGQNVTLSCEQNLNHDAMYWYRQDPGQGLRLIYYSQIVNDFQKGDIAEGYSVSREKKESFPLTVTSAQKNPTAFYLCASSIAQSVDTQYFGPGTRLTVL.

This chain uses TRBV5-5 with TRBJ2-1, with 12 bases identical to TRBD2. J was trimmed by 13 bases and V by 2 bases; bases with no gene match: 10. Looked up from germline, CDR1 is SGHKS and CDR2 is YYEKEE (reference sequence). The CDR3 runs 15 residues. CDR3 in amino acids: CASSLLAGGPPEQFF. The CDR3 DNA follows: TGTGCCAGCAGCTTACTAGCGGGAGGCCCCCCCGAACAGTTCTTC.

The table lists this clone with a few counts. The chain is built from TRBV6-5 and TRBJ2-7, with 11 bases lining up with TRBD1. The CDR3 contains 15 residues. Trimming took 6 bases from V and 2 from J; bases not matched to a gene: 6. Germline CDR1 reads MNHEY; CDR2 reads SVGAGI. Here the CDR3 reads CASRSPGQGAYEQYF. The CDR3, as DNA: TGTGCCAGCAGGTCGCCGGGACAGGGGGCCTACGAGCAGTACTTC.